This T cell receptor beta chain came from a study of blood T cell repertoires in COVID-19. For the study at large: Sources were T cells, B-cell-depleted T cells, or PBMCs; the material itself was cDNA or gDNA.

CDR3 length: 19 amino acids. J lost 2 bases, V lost 0 bases, and 12 bases had no gene match. Germline values: CDR1 SGHRS, CDR2 YFSETQ. Only in-frame clones appear in the TCRdb table, and some are missing; sequencing was by immunoSEQ multiplex PCR. The sample records 150,000 to 250,000 clones, roughly 90% being singletons. Those who participated ranged in age from roughly 18 to 89 years and resided in roughly 26 US areas. Each participant's cohort was designated according to participant-reported clinical history. For recovered donors of Cohort 3, there were two negative PCRs, clearance, or symptom resolution.

This sequence was found in a woman between 25 and 40 years old who had recovered from COVID-19. Sequenced: PBMCs or T cells enriched from blood (not recorded which). The chain employs TRBV5-1 and TRBJ1-5, with 9 positions matching TRBD1. CDR3 DNA: TGCGCCAGCAGCTTGGGGCCGGGACAGGGTCAATCAGGCAATCAGCCCCAGCATTTT. Translated, it gives CASSLGPGQGQSGNQPQHF.